The rows below give T cell receptor beta chains drawn from one sample of a study of CXCR3-negative and CXCR3-positive naive CD8 T cells. From the 5' RACE reads, TCRdb lists one entry per CDR3 protein and no DNA. Recorded for this sample: about 82,000 distinct CDR3 sequences. Sequenced input: naive CXCR3- CD8+ T cells from blood. The receptor source for this set is a human donor in good health. Some clones in this sample may be carry-over from other donors' samples. The CDR3 runs from the conserved cysteine through the conserved F or W. The order of the fields is J gene, clone size, V gene, CDR3 protein. Size is stated for part of the rows, as once, few or many counts, or as a class when the clone is expanded.

J gene: TRBJ2-1; clone size: NA; V gene: TRBV6-2/TRBV6-3; CDR3 protein: CASSYGTSGHEQFF
J gene: TRBJ1-2; clone size: NA; V gene: TRBV29-1; CDR3 protein: CSVEEGLYYGYTF
J gene: TRBJ2-1; clone size: NA; V gene: TRBV2; CDR3 protein: CASGEGLEQFF
J gene: TRBJ2-7; clone size: NA; V gene: TRBV29-1; CDR3 protein: CSVVTGTYEQYF
J gene: TRBJ2-1; clone size: NA; V gene: TRBV19; CDR3 protein: CASSIGAEYNEQFF
J gene: TRBJ2-4; clone size: NA; V gene: TRBV7-2; CDR3 protein: CASSLIDVRGDIQYF
J gene: TRBJ2-2; clone size: NA; V gene: TRBV18; CDR3 protein: CASSPPSSAGELFF
J gene: TRBJ2-5; clone size: NA; V gene: TRBV21-1; CDR3 protein: CASSKEQGVETQYF
J gene: TRBJ1-1; clone size: NA; V gene: TRBV29-1; CDR3 protein: CSVERRNTEAFF
J gene: TRBJ2-7; clone size: NA; V gene: TRBV4-1; CDR3 protein: CASSQDTGGYEQYF
J gene: TRBJ2-1; clone size: NA; V gene: TRBV2; CDR3 protein: CASRATANEQFF
J gene: TRBJ2-5; clone size: NA; V gene: TRBV7-9; CDR3 protein: CASSSSGQGAETQYF
J gene: TRBJ1-2; clone size: NA; V gene: TRBV7-8; CDR3 protein: CASSRVGGDGPYGYTF
J gene: TRBJ1-2; clone size: NA; V gene: TRBV7-2; CDR3 protein: CASSLVTKMGGYTF
J gene: TRBJ1-1; clone size: NA; V gene: TRBV7-9; CDR3 protein: CASSFLREDEAFF
J gene: TRBJ2-7; clone size: NA; V gene: TRBV21-1; CDR3 protein: CASSKVPDRRSYEQYF
J gene: TRBJ1-1; clone size: NA; V gene: TRBV7-6; CDR3 protein: CASSLERQAYTEAFF
J gene: TRBJ1-1; clone size: medium-sized; V gene: TRBV29-1; CDR3 protein: CSVQRATEAFF
J gene: TRBJ1-1; clone size: NA; V gene: TRBV7-9; CDR3 protein: CASSLARQEAFF
J gene: TRBJ1-1; clone size: NA; V gene: TRBV19; CDR3 protein: CASRDSWGRSTEAFF
J gene: TRBJ1-5; clone size: NA; V gene: TRBV3-1; CDR3 protein: CASSFQGLRQPQHF
J gene: TRBJ2-1; clone size: NA; V gene: TRBV18; CDR3 protein: CASSPPGTGSVDEQFF
J gene: TRBJ1-1; clone size: NA; V gene: TRBV20-1; CDR3 protein: CSAIHGESNTEAFF
J gene: TRBJ2-7; clone size: NA; V gene: TRBV9; CDR3 protein: CASSVSDSTFGGSYEQYF
J gene: TRBJ2-5; clone size: NA; V gene: TRBV28; CDR3 protein: CASSSMLDNQETQYF
J gene: TRBJ1-1; clone size: NA; V gene: TRBV20-1; CDR3 protein: CSARAPRENTEAFF
J gene: TRBJ2-7; clone size: NA; V gene: TRBV12-3/TRBV12-4; CDR3 protein: CASSSGQGSEQYF
J gene: TRBJ2-1; clone size: NA; V gene: TRBV25-1; CDR3 protein: CASSVGGRETEQFF
J gene: TRBJ1-2; clone size: NA; V gene: TRBV15; CDR3 protein: CATSRENPGQGVWYGYTF
J gene: TRBJ1-1; clone size: NA; V gene: TRBV13; CDR3 protein: CASSLDSAGHLKSEAFF
J gene: TRBJ2-7; clone size: NA; V gene: TRBV29-1; CDR3 protein: CSVEVPHAYEQYF
J gene: TRBJ1-1; clone size: NA; V gene: TRBV20-1; CDR3 protein: CSAVGLFMNTEAFF
J gene: TRBJ1-3; clone size: NA; V gene: TRBV25-1; CDR3 protein: CASSEYGGLGNTIYF
J gene: TRBJ1-2; clone size: NA; V gene: TRBV4-2; CDR3 protein: CASSQEDRDPNYGYTF
J gene: TRBJ2-1; clone size: NA; V gene: TRBV14; CDR3 protein: CASSQEANYYNEQFF
J gene: TRBJ2-1; clone size: NA; V gene: TRBV29-1; CDR3 protein: CSVAGLVADNNEQFF
J gene: TRBJ2-1; clone size: NA; V gene: TRBV29-1; CDR3 protein: CSAPSGDTYNEQFF
J gene: TRBJ2-7; clone size: NA; V gene: TRBV29-1; CDR3 protein: CSVGTARKSYEQYF
J gene: TRBJ2-1; clone size: NA; V gene: TRBV20-1; CDR3 protein: CSARGLAESRRDNEQFF
J gene: TRBJ2-3; clone size: NA; V gene: TRBV12-5; CDR3 protein: CASSLWGNTDTQYF
J gene: TRBJ1-5; clone size: NA; V gene: TRBV7-8; CDR3 protein: CASSPIDNQPQHF
J gene: TRBJ2-7; clone size: NA; V gene: TRBV6-5; CDR3 protein: CASSYSGTSGVYEQYF